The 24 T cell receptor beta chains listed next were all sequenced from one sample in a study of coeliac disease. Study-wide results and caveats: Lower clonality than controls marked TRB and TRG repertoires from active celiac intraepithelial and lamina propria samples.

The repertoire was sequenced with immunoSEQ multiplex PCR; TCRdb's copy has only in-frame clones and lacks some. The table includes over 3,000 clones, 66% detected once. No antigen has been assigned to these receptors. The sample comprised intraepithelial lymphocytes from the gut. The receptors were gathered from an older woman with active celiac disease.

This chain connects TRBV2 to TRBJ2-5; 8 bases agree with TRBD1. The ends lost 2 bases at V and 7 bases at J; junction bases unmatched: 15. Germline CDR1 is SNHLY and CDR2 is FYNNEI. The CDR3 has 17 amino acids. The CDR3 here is CASSERATRGLVGTQYF. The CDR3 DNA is TGTGCCAGCAGTGAAAGGGCGACCAGGGGGCTCGTCGGGACCCAGTACTTC.

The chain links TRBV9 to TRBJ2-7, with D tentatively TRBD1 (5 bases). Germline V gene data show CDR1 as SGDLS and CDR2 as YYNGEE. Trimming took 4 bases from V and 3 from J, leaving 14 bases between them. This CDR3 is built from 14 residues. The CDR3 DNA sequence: TGTGCCAGCAGCCCCAGCAGGGTAGGCTACGAGCAGTACTTC. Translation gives CASSPSRVGYEQYF.

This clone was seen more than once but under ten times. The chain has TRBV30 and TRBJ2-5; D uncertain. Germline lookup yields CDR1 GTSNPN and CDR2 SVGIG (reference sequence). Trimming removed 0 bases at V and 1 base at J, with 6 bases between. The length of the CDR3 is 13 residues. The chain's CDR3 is CAWSVILQETQYF. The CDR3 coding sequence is TGTGCCTGGAGTGTCATACTCCAAGAGACCCAGTACTTC.

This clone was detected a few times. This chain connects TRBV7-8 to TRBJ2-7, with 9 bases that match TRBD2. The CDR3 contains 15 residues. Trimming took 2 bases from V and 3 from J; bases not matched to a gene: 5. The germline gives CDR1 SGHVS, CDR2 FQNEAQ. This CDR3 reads CASSLKGGRGYEQYF. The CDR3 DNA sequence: TGTGCCAGCAGCTTAAAGGGCGGGAGGGGCTACGAGCAGTACTTC.

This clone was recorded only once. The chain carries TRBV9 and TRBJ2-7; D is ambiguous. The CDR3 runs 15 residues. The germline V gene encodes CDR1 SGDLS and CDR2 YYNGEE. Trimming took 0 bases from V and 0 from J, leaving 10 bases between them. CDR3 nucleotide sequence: TGTGCCAGCAGCGTAGGGGCACTTTTCTCCTACGAGCAGTACTTC. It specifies CASSVGALFSYEQYF.

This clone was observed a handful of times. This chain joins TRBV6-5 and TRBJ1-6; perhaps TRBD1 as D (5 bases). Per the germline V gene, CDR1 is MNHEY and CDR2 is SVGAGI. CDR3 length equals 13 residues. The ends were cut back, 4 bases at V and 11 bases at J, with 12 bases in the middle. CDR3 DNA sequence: TGTGCCAGCAGTTTCCAGGGTTCTGCACCCCTCCACTTT. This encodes CASSFQGSAPLHF.

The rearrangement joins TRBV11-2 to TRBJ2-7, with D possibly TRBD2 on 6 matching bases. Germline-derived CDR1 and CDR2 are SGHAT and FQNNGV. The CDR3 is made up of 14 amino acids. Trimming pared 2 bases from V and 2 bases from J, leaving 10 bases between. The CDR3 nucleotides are TGTGCCAGCAGCTTATACGGGGGAACCTACGAGCAGTACTTC. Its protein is CASSLYGGTYEQYF.

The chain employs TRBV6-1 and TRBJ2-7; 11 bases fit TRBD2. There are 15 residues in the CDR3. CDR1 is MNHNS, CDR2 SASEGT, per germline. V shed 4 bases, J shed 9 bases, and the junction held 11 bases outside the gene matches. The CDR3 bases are TGTGCCAGCAGTGGCGGACTAGCGGGCGACCCTGGGCAGTACTTC. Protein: CASSGGLAGDPGQYF.

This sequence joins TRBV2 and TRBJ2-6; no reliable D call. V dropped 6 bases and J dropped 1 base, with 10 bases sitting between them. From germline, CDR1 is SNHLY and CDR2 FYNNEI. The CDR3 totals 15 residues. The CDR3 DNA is TGTGCCAGCAGAACCTTTACTTCTGGGGCCAACGTCCTGACTTTC. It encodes CASRTFTSGANVLTF.

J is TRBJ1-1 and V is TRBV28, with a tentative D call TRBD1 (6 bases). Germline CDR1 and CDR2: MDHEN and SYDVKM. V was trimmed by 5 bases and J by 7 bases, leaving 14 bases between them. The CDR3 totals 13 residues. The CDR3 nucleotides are TGTGCCAGCAGTGCCCCCGGACAGATTGAAGCTTTCTTT. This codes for CASSAPGQIEAFF.

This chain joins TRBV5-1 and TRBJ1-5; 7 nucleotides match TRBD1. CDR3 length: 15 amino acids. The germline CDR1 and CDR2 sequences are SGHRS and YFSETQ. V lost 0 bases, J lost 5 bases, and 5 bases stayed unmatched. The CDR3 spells CASSLGQGGDQPQHF. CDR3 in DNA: TGCGCCAGCAGCTTGGGACAGGGTGGGGATCAGCCCCAGCATTTT. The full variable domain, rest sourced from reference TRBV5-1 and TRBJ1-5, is KAGVTQTPRYLIKTRGQQVTLSCSPISGHRSVSWYQQTPGQGLQFLFEYFSETQRNKGNFPGRFSGRQFSNSRSEMNVSTLELGDSALYLCASSLGQGGDQPQHFGDGTRLSIL.

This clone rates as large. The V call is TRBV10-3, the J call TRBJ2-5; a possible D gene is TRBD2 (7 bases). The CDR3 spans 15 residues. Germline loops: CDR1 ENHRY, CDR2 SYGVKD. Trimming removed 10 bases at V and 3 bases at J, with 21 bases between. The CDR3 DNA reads TGTGCCAGCAGGGGAGGGCAGCCGGCGGAAGAGACCCAGTACTTC. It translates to CASRGGQPAEETQYF.

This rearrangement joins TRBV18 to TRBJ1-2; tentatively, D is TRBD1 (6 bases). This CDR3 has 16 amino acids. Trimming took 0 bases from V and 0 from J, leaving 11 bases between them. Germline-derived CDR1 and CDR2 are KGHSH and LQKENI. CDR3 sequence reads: CASSPPIQGPNYGYTF. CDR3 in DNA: TGTGCCAGCTCACCACCAATACAGGGCCCTAACTATGGCTACACCTTC.

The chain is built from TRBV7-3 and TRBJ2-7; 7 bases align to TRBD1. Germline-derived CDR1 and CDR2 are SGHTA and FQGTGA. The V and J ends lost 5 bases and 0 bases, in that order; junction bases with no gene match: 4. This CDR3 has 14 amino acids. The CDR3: CASSQGTDSYEQYF. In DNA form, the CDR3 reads TGTGCCAGCAGCCAGGGGACAGACTCCTACGAGCAGTACTTC.

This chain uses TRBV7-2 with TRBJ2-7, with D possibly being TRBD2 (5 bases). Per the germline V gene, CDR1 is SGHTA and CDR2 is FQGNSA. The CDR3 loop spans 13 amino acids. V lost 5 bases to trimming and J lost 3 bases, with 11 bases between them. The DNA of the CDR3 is TGTGCCAGCAGCGGGGAGAGGCGCTACGAGCAGTACTTC. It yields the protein CASSGERRYEQYF.

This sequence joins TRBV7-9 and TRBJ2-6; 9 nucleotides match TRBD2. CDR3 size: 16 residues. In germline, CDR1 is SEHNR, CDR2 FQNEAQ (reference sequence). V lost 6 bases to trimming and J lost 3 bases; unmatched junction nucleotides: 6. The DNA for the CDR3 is TGTGCCAGCAGTAGCGGGAGTCTGGTTGGGGCCAACGTCCTGACTTTC. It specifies CASSSGSLVGANVLTF. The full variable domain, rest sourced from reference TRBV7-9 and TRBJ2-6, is DTGVSQNPRHKITKRGQNVTFRCDPISEHNRLYWYRQTLGQGPEFLTYFQNEAQLEKSRLLSDRFSAERPKGSFSTLEIQRTEQGDSAMYLCASSSGSLVGANVLTFGAGSRLTVL.

The CDR3, as DNA: TGTGCCAGCAGCTCACAGCGGGACTACGAGCAGTACTTC. Its protein is CASSSQRDYEQYF. This rearrangement joins TRBV7-2 to TRBJ2-7; TRBD2 matches 7 bases. The CDR3 totals 13 residues. The germline CDR1 and CDR2 sequences are SGHTA and FQGNSA. V shed 4 bases, J shed 3 bases, and the junction held 3 bases outside the gene matches.

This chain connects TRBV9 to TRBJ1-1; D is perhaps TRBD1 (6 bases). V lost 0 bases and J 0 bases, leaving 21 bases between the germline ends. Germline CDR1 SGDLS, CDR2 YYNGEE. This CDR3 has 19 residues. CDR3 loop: CASSVAPYVGQRMNTEAFF. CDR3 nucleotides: TGTGCCAGCAGCGTAGCGCCTTATGTAGGACAGCGAATGAACACTGAAGCTTTCTTT.

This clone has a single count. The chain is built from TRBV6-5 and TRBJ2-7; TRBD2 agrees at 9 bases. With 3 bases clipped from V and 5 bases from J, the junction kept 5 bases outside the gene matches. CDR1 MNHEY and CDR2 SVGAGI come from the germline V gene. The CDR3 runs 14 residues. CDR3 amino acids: CASSYLAGTDEQYF. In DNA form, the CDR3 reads TGTGCCAGCAGTTATCTAGCGGGAACGGACGAGCAGTACTTC.

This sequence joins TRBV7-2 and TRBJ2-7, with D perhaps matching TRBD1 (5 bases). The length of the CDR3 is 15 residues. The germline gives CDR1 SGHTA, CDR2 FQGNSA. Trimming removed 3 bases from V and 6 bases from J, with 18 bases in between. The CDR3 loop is CASSFTGEMSGEQYF. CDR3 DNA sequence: TGTGCCAGCAGCTTTACAGGTGAAATGTCGGGCGAGCAGTACTTC.

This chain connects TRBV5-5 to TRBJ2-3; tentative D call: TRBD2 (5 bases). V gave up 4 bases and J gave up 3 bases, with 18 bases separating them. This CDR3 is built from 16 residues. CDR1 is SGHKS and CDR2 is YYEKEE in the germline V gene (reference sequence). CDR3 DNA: TGTGCCAGCAGCGGCGGGTTACGGCTGAGGACAGATACGCAGTATTTT. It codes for CASSGGLRLRTDTQYF.

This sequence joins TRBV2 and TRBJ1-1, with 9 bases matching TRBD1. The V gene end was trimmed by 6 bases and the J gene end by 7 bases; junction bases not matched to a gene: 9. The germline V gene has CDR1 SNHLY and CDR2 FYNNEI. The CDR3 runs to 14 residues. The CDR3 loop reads CASRTNPGQGEAFF. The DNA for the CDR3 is TGTGCCAGCAGAACCAATCCGGGACAGGGTGAAGCTTTCTTT.

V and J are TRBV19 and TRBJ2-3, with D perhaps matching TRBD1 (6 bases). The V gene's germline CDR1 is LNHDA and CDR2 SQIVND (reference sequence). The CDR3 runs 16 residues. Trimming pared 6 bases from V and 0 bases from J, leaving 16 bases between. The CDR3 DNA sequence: TGTGCCAGTAGGAAAGGACAGCACCCTAGCACAGATACGCAGTATTTT. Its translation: CASRKGQHPSTDTQYF.

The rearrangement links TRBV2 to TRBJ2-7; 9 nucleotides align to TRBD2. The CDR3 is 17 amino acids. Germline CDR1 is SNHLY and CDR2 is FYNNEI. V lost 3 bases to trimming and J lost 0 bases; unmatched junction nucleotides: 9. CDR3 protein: CASSDYGAGGLSYEQYF. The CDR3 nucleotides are TGTGCCAGCAGTGATTATGGTGCGGGAGGGCTCTCCTACGAGCAGTACTTC.